Listed here are 18 T cell receptor beta chains from one sample, sequenced in a study of blood T cells in healthy people across ages. Then a second PCR, running roughly 7 to 11 cycles, was carried out with a sample-barcoded 5' primer and a J-beta primer mix. TCRdb reprocessed the 5' RACE reads with MiXCR, giving one entry per CDR3 protein. The table shows about 1.4 million distinct CDR3 sequences, with 55% to 75% occurring only once. The sequenced sample consisted of blood. The receptors derive from a man between 18 and 35 years old in good health.

This chain uses TRBV10-3 with TRBJ1-1; TRBD1 aligns across 8 bases. CDR3 length: 13 residues. V shed 9 bases and J 4 bases; nucleotides not matched to a gene: 7. Germline CDR1 is ENHRY and CDR2 is SYGVKD. CDR3 nucleotides: TGTGCCATAGGACAGGGCGGTGGCACTGAAGCTTTCTTT. This codes for CAIGQGGGTEAFF.

The J gene is TRBJ1-4, the V gene TRBV7-8, with a tentative D call TRBD1 (5 bases). The CDR3 length is 15 residues. Germline V gene sequence: CDR1 SGHVS, CDR2 FQNEAQ. Trimming removed 5 bases at V and 7 bases at J, with 17 bases between. The CDR3 is CASSRQQVASEKLFF. The CDR3 coding sequence is TGTGCCAGCAGCCGACAACAGGTTGCGAGTGAAAAACTGTTTTTT.

This clonotype was recorded a few times. This sequence joins TRBV15 and TRBJ1-2; 7 nucleotides align to TRBD1. V gave up 3 bases and J gave up 9 bases; unmatched junction bases: 13. Germline CDR1 is LNHNV and CDR2 is YYDKDF (reference sequence). This CDR3 has 15 amino acids. This chain's CDR3 is CATSSPPGQQTRYTF. CDR3 DNA: TGTGCCACCAGCAGTCCACCGGGACAGCAAACTCGCTACACCTTC. The full variable domain, in which reference TRBV15 and TRBJ1-2 provide the parts outside the CDR3, is DAMVIQNPRYQVTQFGKPVTLSCSQTLNHNVMYWYQQKSSQAPKLLFHYYDKDFNNEADTPDNFQSRRPNTSFCFLDIRSPGLGDTAMYLCATSSPPGQQTRYTFGSGTRLTVV.

A few counts support this clonotype. The rearrangement links TRBV20-1 to TRBJ2-1; perhaps TRBD2 as D (6 bases). CDR1 is DFQATT and CDR2 is SNEGSKA in the germline V gene (reference sequence). Trimming left V 5 bases short and J 1 base short, with 15 bases between. This CDR3 is built from 15 residues. CDR3 DNA: TGCAGTGCTGATTATATGGGACTGTCCTACAATGAGCAGTTCTTC. As protein: CSADYMGLSYNEQFF.

This clonotype was seen only once. In nucleotides, the CDR3 is TGTGCCAGCAGTTTATTTGTCCGGCAGCAGAAGGCTGAAGCTTTCTTT. Translation: CASSLFVRQQKAEAFF. This chain uses TRBV27 with TRBJ1-1; D is ambiguous. CDR1 is MNHEY and CDR2 is SMNVEV in the germline V gene (reference sequence). V gave up 1 base and J gave up 6 bases, with 18 bases separating them. The CDR3 spans 16 residues.

The gene calls are TRBV11-1 and TRBJ2-7, with D possibly called TRBD1 or TRBD2 (6 bases each). The ends were cut back, 2 bases at V and 2 bases at J, with 19 bases in the middle. The CDR3 runs to 17 residues. From germline, CDR1 is SGHAT and CDR2 FQDESV (reference sequence). The CDR3 coding sequence is TGTGCCAGCAGCTTAACGAGGGGGGACCTATGGACCTACGAGCAGTACTTC. This translates into CASSLTRGDLWTYEQYF.

V gene TRBV2 combines with J gene TRBJ2-3; 9 positions match TRBD1. Germline loops: CDR1 SNHLY, CDR2 FYNNEI. Trimming took 1 base from V and 1 from J; bases not matched to a gene: 3. The CDR3 sequence is 16 residues long. The CDR3 DNA is TGTGCCAGCAGTGAAGAGAGGACAGGGGGCACAGATACGCAGTATTTT. Residues: CASSEERTGGTDTQYF.

The chain uses TRBV7-8 and TRBJ2-1, with 9 bases lining up with TRBD2. Losses at the gene ends were 10 bases for V and 10 bases for J; bases not matched to a gene: 11. The length of the CDR3 is 13 residues. Germline CDR1 SGHVS, CDR2 FQNEAQ. CDR3: CANAGGRTNEQFF. As DNA, the CDR3 is TGTGCCAATGCGGGGGGGCGAACCAACGAGCAGTTCTTC.

The V gene is TRBV11-3, the J gene TRBJ2-5; 7 bases match TRBD1. V shed 6 bases and J 4 bases; nucleotides not matched to a gene: 5. In germline, CDR1 is SGHNT, CDR2 YENEEA. The CDR3 spans 13 residues. CDR3 sequence: CASRPTGSETQYF. DNA of the CDR3: TGTGCCAGCAGACCGACAGGGTCAGAGACCCAGTACTTC.

The J gene is TRBJ2-1, the V gene TRBV20-1, with TRBD2 matching 10 bases. V dropped 5 bases and J dropped 6; count of bases not matched to a gene: 7. Looked up from germline, CDR1 is DFQATT and CDR2 is SNEGSKA (reference sequence). CDR3 length equals 14 residues. DNA for the CDR3: TGCAGTGCTCTCGGACTAGCGGAACGCAATGAGCAGTTCTTC. This gives the protein CSALGLAERNEQFF.

This clonotype appeared a few times. The chain uses TRBV29-1 and TRBJ2-2; D might be TRBD1 (6 bases). The CDR3 length is 13 residues. CDR1 is SQVTM, CDR2 ANQGSEA, per germline. Trimming removed 2 bases at V and 6 bases at J, with 10 bases between. This CDR3 reads CSVERGIAGELFF. The CDR3 DNA follows: TGCAGCGTTGAAAGGGGGATCGCCGGGGAGCTGTTTTTT.

This sequence joins TRBV29-1 and TRBJ2-1; possible D gene TRBD1, 5 bases. V was trimmed by 3 bases and J by 8 bases, leaving 17 bases between them. The germline CDR1 and CDR2 sequences are SQVTM and ANQGSEA. This CDR3 comprises 14 residues. In DNA, the CDR3 is TGCAGCGTTGACGTTGACAGTACCCTCGATGAGCAGTTCTTC. It translates to CSVDVDSTLDEQFF.

This clonotype was counted between two and nine times. The chain recombines TRBV20-1 with TRBJ1-2; 7 bases match TRBD1. The germline V gene has CDR1 DFQATT and CDR2 SNEGSKA (reference sequence). This CDR3 is 14 amino acids long. V was clipped by 1 base and J by 3 bases; unmatched bases: 5. DNA for the CDR3: TGCAGTGCTAGAGCCGCTGACAGGGACTATGGCTACACCTTC. This translates into CSARAADRDYGYTF.

In this sample, this clonotype turned up a few times. This chain uses TRBV10-3 with TRBJ2-3; D perhaps matches TRBD2 (5 bases). Trimming stripped 2 bases from V and 6 bases from J, with 21 bases between. The germline V gene encodes CDR1 ENHRY and CDR2 SYGVKD. The length of the CDR3 is 17 residues. The CDR3 loop is CAISEPGKAREGDTQYF. The CDR3 DNA reads TGTGCCATCAGTGAGCCAGGCAAAGCGAGAGAGGGTGATACGCAGTATTTT.

V and J are TRBV20-1 and TRBJ1-2; 7 bases fit TRBD1. The germline CDR1 and CDR2 sequences are DFQATT and SNEGSKA (reference sequence). This CDR3 is built from 15 residues. V trimming: 0 bases; J trimming: 3 bases; junction bases outside the gene matches: 7. The CDR3 DNA follows: TGCAGTGCTAGAGATTGGACAGGACGGGACTATGGCTACACCTTC. It specifies CSARDWTGRDYGYTF.

V gene TRBV12-3 or TRBV12-4 combines with J gene TRBJ2-1; TRBD1 matches at 12 bases. CDR3 length: 14 amino acids. Trimming removed 5 bases from V and 9 bases from J; junction bases left unmatched: 5. CDR3 amino acids: CASSRGQGASEQFF. The CDR3 nucleotides read TGTGCCAGCAGTAGGGGACAGGGGGCGAGTGAGCAGTTCTTC.

The rearrangement links TRBV4-1 to TRBJ1-4, with a weak D call TRBD1 (6 bases). Looked up from germline, CDR1 is MGHRA and CDR2 is YSYEKL. Trimming removed 1 base from V and 8 bases from J, with 11 bases in between. The CDR3 sequence is 14 residues long. The CDR3 region is CASSQAPGDEKLFF. CDR3 DNA sequence: TGCGCCAGCAGCCAAGCGCCAGGGGACGAAAAACTGTTTTTT.

This clonotype was seen more than once but under ten times. The chain is built from TRBV10-3 and TRBJ2-7; the match to TRBD1 covers 8 bases. Losses at the gene ends were 3 bases for V and 2 bases for J; bases not matched to a gene: 0. The CDR3 is made up of 13 amino acids. Germline loops: CDR1 ENHRY, CDR2 SYGVKD. This CDR3 is CAISDRGPYEQYF. The CDR3 DNA sequence: TGTGCCATCAGTGACAGGGGGCCCTACGAGCAGTACTTC.